Listed below are T cell receptor beta chains from one sample, sequenced in a study of T-cell memory formation after mild COVID-19. Each CDR3 protein gets one entry after TCRdb re-called the 5' RACE reads with MiXCR. This table has fewer than 300,000 distinct CDR3 sequences, 16% appearing once. The sample taken for sequencing was PBMCs or a T cell subset sorted from them (not recorded which). The receptors here all came from a young man who had mild COVID-19 (a few samples of this study predate the infection). Cell type and time point are not known. Each CDR3 is given with its conserved first and last residue. A D gene is named only where the DNA matches it firmly. Clone size is stated in some rows and not others, as once, few, many or a class when expanded.

TRBJ2-1,many,TRBV6-5,-,TGTGCCAGCAGTTATTCCCGCGGAAATGAGCAGTTCTTC,CASSYSRGNEQFF
TRBJ2-5,-,TRBV4-1,TRBD2,TGCGCCAGCAGCCTCGGGACTAGCGGGCGAGAGACCCAGTACTTC,CASSLGTSGRETQYF
TRBJ2-5,-,TRBV7-2,-,TGTGCCAGCAGCTTAGCGAGGCAACGCTGGGAGACCCAGTACTTC,CASSLARQRWETQYF
TRBJ2-2,-,TRBV4-3,-,TGCGCCAGCAGCCTCCGAATCGGGGAGCTGTTTTTT,CASSLRIGELFF
TRBJ2-1,many,TRBV20-1,TRBD1,TGCAGTGCCTTACCTACAGGGGGGCTTCGAAATGAGCAGTTCTTC,CSALPTGGLRNEQFF
TRBJ2-2,few,TRBV4-3,TRBD1,TGCGCCAGCAGCGCGGACAGGGCCGGGGAGCTGTTTTTT,CASSADRAGELFF
TRBJ2-3,-,TRBV6-5,-,TGTGCCAGCAGTTACTACCACAAGGCACCCCCCGATACGCAGTATTTT,CASSYYHKAPPDTQYF
TRBJ2-5,-,TRBV7-2,-,TGTGCCAGCAGCGTGTCGTTTGGGCTAGAGACCCAGTACTTC,CASSVSFGLETQYF
TRBJ2-7,-,TRBV4-1,-,TGCGCCAGCAGCCAAGTCGACTTCCACTCCTACGAGCAGTACTTC,CASSQVDFHSYEQYF
TRBJ1-1,few,TRBV2,-,TGTGCCAGCAGGAGAGAGGCGGACACTGAAGCTTTCTTT,CASRREADTEAFF
TRBJ1-1,-,TRBV7-2,TRBD1,TGTGCCAGCAGCTCGGACAGGGGGCCGGGTATAGAAGCTTTCTTT,CASSSDRGPGIEAFF
TRBJ2-2,-,TRBV7-9,-,TGTGCCAGCAGCCTGACTAGTTCGGTCACCGGGGAGCTGTTTTTT,CASSLTSSVTGELFF
TRBJ2-3,few,TRBV7-2,TRBD2,TGTGCCAGCAGCCTCCGGCGAGAGTTAGCGGGGGGGAACACAGATACGCAGTATTTT,CASSLRRELAGGNTDTQYF
TRBJ2-1,few,TRBV4-1,TRBD2,TGCGCCAGCAGGGGGTTGCGGGGGTTCAATGAGCAGTTCTTC,CASRGLRGFNEQFF
TRBJ1-5,few,TRBV4-2,-,TGTGCCAGCACCTCCGATGGTGACAACAATCAGCCCCAGCATTTT,CASTSDGDNNQPQHF
TRBJ2-3,-,TRBV9,-,TGTGCCAGCAGCGGATCTTCGGGGGTAACAGATACGCAGTATTTT,CASSGSSGVTDTQYF
TRBJ2-1,-,TRBV6-5,-,TGTGCCAGCAGCCACAGGGTCTACAATGAGCAGTTCTTC,CASSHRVYNEQFF
TRBJ1-6,few,TRBV3-1,-,TGTGCCAGCAGTGCGGGGGGACGAAATTCACCCCTCCACTTT,CASSAGGRNSPLHF
TRBJ1-5,few,TRBV6-2/TRBV6-3,-,TGTGCCAGCAGTTACGGCGGTGTGATAGAGTCCCAGCATTTT,CASSYGGVIESQHF
TRBJ2-2,-,TRBV6-2/TRBV6-3,TRBD1,TGTGCCAGCAGTCCGCCGGAGGGACAGGGGGCAAGGACCGGGGAGCTGTTTTTT,CASSPPEGQGARTGELFF
TRBJ2-3,many,TRBV12-3/TRBV12-4,TRBD1,TGTGCCAGCAGTCGGACAGGAACAGATACGCAGTATTTT,CASSRTGTDTQYF
TRBJ1-1,-,TRBV12-3/TRBV12-4,TRBD1,TGTGCCAGCAGTTACAGGGGACGCACTGAAGCTTTCTTT,CASSYRGRTEAFF
TRBJ1-5,-,TRBV11-2,-,TGTGCCAGCAGCTTAGGGCCTCAGGACTTCCAGCCCCAGCATTTT,CASSLGPQDFQPQHF
TRBJ1-1,few,TRBV7-2,-,TGTGCCAGCAGCACAGACCAGGTCACTCGGAACACTGAAGCTTTCTTT,CASSTDQVTRNTEAFF
TRBJ2-3,-,TRBV20-1,TRBD1,TGCAGTGCTAGCTTAAGGACAGGCGGGCAGGGAGATACGCAGTATTTT,CSASLRTGGQGDTQYF
TRBJ2-3,few,TRBV11-2,-,TGTGCCAGCAGCTTACGGGGGCGGGATACGCAGTATTTT,CASSLRGRDTQYF
TRBJ2-3,-,TRBV11-1,TRBD1,TGTGCCAGCAGGTGGACAGGGACAGATACGCAGTATTTT,CASRWTGTDTQYF